The next 25 T cell receptor beta chains were all read from a single sample in a study of chemoradiotherapy in HPV16-positive cancers (dated 2022 in TCRdb). The library was obtained by the immunoSEQ multiplex PCR assay. TCRdb re-hosts the immuneACCESS table, in-frame sequences only. Its copies lack some clones; in the studies checked, an unresolved V gene accounts for under half of them, and the cause for the rest is not known. Across this sample there are around 15,000 clones, with over 70% seen only once. Clones ranked in the top ten supply roughly a tenth of the sample. The sample was acquired from a patient who underwent chemoradiotherapy. The receptors originated from a human donor with HPV-associated anogenital cancer.

V gene TRBV28 combines with J gene TRBJ2-7; D might be TRBD2 (5 bases). Per the germline V gene, CDR1 is MDHEN and CDR2 is SYDVKM. V was cut by 5 bases and J by 3 bases, with 26 bases left in between. The CDR3 covers 18 residues. In nucleotides, the CDR3 is TGTGCCAGCAGTCCCCCAGCGGAGCCGACTTGGCTTAACTACGAGCAGTACTTC. Translation: CASSPPAEPTWLNYEQYF. Full variable domain (outside the CDR3, taken from reference TRBV28 and TRBJ2-7): DVKVTQSSRYLVKRTGEKVFLECVQDMDHENMFWYRQDPGLGLRLIYFSYDVKMKEKGDIPEGYSVSREKKERFSLILESASTNQTSMYLCASSPPAEPTWLNYEQYFGPGTRLTVT.

This clone was counted a few times. V usage is TRBV5-6 and J usage is TRBJ1-5; unclear D gene. Germline V CDR1 and CDR2: SGHDT, YYEEEE. The CDR3 consists of 14 residues. With 2 bases removed from V and 3 bases from J, the gap between germline ends came to 9 bases. The CDR3 region is CASSFRMHNQPQHF. The CDR3 coding sequence is TGTGCCAGCAGCTTCAGGATGCACAATCAGCCCCAGCATTTT.

The chain recombines TRBV5-1 with TRBJ2-2; the match to TRBD1 covers 8 bases. The CDR3 loop spans 18 amino acids. Germline CDR1 SGHRS, CDR2 YFSETQ. The junction had 12 bases not matched to a gene; V was cut back by 0 bases and J by 5 bases. The CDR3 here is CASSLASTGEVGTGELFF. CDR3 coding DNA: TGCGCCAGCAGCTTGGCTTCGACAGGGGAGGTGGGAACCGGGGAGCTGTTTTTT. The full variable domain, in which reference TRBV5-1 and TRBJ2-2 provide the parts outside the CDR3, is KAGVTQTPRYLIKTRGQQVTLSCSPISGHRSVSWYQQTPGQGLQFLFEYFSETQRNKGNFPGRFSGRQFSNSRSEMNVSTLELGDSALYLCASSLASTGEVGTGELFFGEGSRLTVL.

This sequence joins TRBV28 and TRBJ2-7, with 10 bases aligning to TRBD1. This CDR3 is built from 14 residues. V lost 5 bases and J lost 2; bases outside the gene matches: 3. Germline CDR1 MDHEN, CDR2 SYDVKM. CDR3 sequence: CASSPGTGAYEQYF. The CDR3 region has the DNA TGTGCCAGCAGTCCCGGGACAGGGGCCTACGAGCAGTACTTC.

The rearrangement uses TRBV27 and TRBJ2-1; possibly TRBD2 for D (7 bases). V lost 10 bases and J lost 1, with 20 bases in between. CDR3 length equals 16 residues. Per the germline V gene, CDR1 is MNHEY and CDR2 is SMNVEV (reference sequence). CDR3 in DNA: TGTGCCACCAAGCTGGAGGGGGGGGTTTCCTACAATGAGCAGTTCTTC. Its translation: CATKLEGGVSYNEQFF.

The chain couples TRBV27 to TRBJ2-3; possibly TRBD1 or TRBD2 for D (5 bases each). V lost 4 bases and J 6 bases, leaving 20 bases between the germline ends. The CDR3 is 16 amino acids. In germline, CDR1 is MNHEY, CDR2 SMNVEV (reference sequence). The CDR3 loop is CASSSGLVGPGDTQYF. The CDR3 DNA reads TGTGCCAGCAGTTCAGGCCTCGTGGGGCCGGGGGATACGCAGTATTTT.

This sequence joins TRBV18 and TRBJ2-2; a weak D match, TRBD1 (5 bases). The germline CDR1 and CDR2 sequences are KGHSH and LQKENI. V was trimmed by 6 bases and J by 0 bases, leaving 11 bases between them. The CDR3 is 15 amino acids. Here the CDR3 DNA reads TGTGCCAGCTCCCTGGACACCGCGAACACCGGGGAGCTGTTTTTT. Translating it yields CASSLDTANTGELFF.

This sequence joins TRBV7-2 and TRBJ1-1; the D is unclear. V shed 0 bases and J shed 0 bases, with 5 bases lying between them. This CDR3 has 14 residues. Germline CDR1 and CDR2: SGHTA and FQGNSA. CDR3 DNA: TGTGCCAGCAGCTTAGCGGACTTGAACACTGAAGCTTTCTTT. Protein sequence: CASSLADLNTEAFF.

This chain uses TRBV28 with TRBJ2-4; D gene uncertain. Trimming removed 2 bases from V and 2 bases from J, with 1 base in between. Per germline, CDR1 MDHEN and CDR2 SYDVKM. CDR3 length equals 12 residues. This CDR3 reads CASSLPKNIQYF. DNA of the CDR3: TGTGCCAGCAGTTTACCCAAAAACATTCAGTACTTC.

The chain recombines TRBV9 with TRBJ1-1; D not certain. There are 13 residues in the CDR3. The ends were cut back, 0 bases at V and 3 bases at J, with 6 bases in the middle. The germline V gene has CDR1 SGDLS and CDR2 YYNGEE. The CDR3 DNA follows: TGTGCCAGCAGCGTAGGGGGTTACACTGAAGCTTTCTTT. It encodes CASSVGGYTEAFF.

The chain joins TRBV7-2 to TRBJ2-7; D possibly uses TRBD1 or TRBD2 (5 bases each). The germline V and J ends were trimmed by 7 bases and 3 bases, with 13 bases remaining between them. CDR1 SGHTA and CDR2 FQGNSA come from the germline V gene. The CDR3 sequence is 13 residues long. The CDR3 DNA sequence: TGTGCCAGCACCCTTTTTGGGGGCTACGAGCAGTACTTC. It yields the protein CASTLFGGYEQYF.

The rearrangement uses TRBV25-1 and TRBJ2-5; TRBD1 is a possible D gene (6 bases). This CDR3 spans 14 amino acids. The V end was cut by 3 bases, the J end by 9 bases, with 17 bases between. From germline, CDR1 is MGHDK and CDR2 SYGVNS. In nucleotides, the CDR3 is TGTGCCAGCAGTGACCTTACAGGGCTCGGGGCCCAGTACTTC. Translated, it gives CASSDLTGLGAQYF.

There are a few counts of this clone. The V gene is TRBV21-1, the J gene TRBJ2-2; the table's D call of TRBD2 was not tested on the DNA. TRBV21-1 has pseudogene status. CDR3 size: 17 residues. Here the CDR3 DNA reads TGTGCCAGCAACTGGACTAGCGGGGGGGTTGGCACCGGGGAGCTGTTTTTT. It encodes CASNWTSGGVGTGELFF.

The chain couples TRBV7-2 to TRBJ2-5; D is uncertain. Trimming left V 3 bases short and J 5 bases short, with 16 bases between. Germline V lookup: CDR1 SGHTA, CDR2 FQGNSA. The CDR3 is 15 amino acids. The CDR3 loop is CASSFSVAVGETQYF. CDR3 DNA sequence: TGTGCCAGCAGCTTTTCAGTCGCAGTAGGGGAGACCCAGTACTTC. The whole variable domain, remainder taken from reference TRBV7-2 and TRBJ2-5, is GAGVSQSPSNKVTEKGKDVELRCDPISGHTALYWYRQSLGQGLEFLIYFQGNSAPDKSGLPSDRFSAERTGGSVSTLTIQRTQQEDSAVYLCASSFSVAVGETQYFGPGTRLLVL.

This chain uses TRBV7-6 with TRBJ2-2; D is unresolved. In germline, CDR1 is SGHVS, CDR2 FNYEAQ. V was clipped by 5 bases and J by 6 bases, with 13 bases between them. The CDR3 is 14 residues long. In DNA, the CDR3 is TGTGCCAGCAGCCCGTCCAATAGGGCCGGGGAGCTGTTTTTT. This translates into CASSPSNRAGELFF.

V is TRBV6-5 and J is TRBJ2-5, with a weak D call TRBD2 (5 bases). Germline-derived CDR1 and CDR2 are MNHEY and SVGAGI. Trimming took 2 bases from V and 1 from J, leaving 14 bases between them. CDR3 length equals 16 residues. This CDR3 is CASSYTGISLQETQYF. DNA for the CDR3: TGTGCCAGCAGTTACACGGGGATCTCCCTCCAAGAGACCCAGTACTTC.

This clone was observed once. The chain uses TRBV5-1 and TRBJ1-1; possible D gene TRBD1, 5 bases. Trimming pared 4 bases from V and 9 bases from J, leaving 13 bases between. This CDR3 contains 12 residues. The germline V gene encodes CDR1 SGHRS and CDR2 YFSETQ. The CDR3 sequence: CASSTGTSQAFF. CDR3 coding DNA: TGCGCCAGCAGCACCGGGACCTCACAAGCTTTCTTT.

This chain connects TRBV11-2 to TRBJ1-6; possibly TRBD1 for D (5 bases). Trimming stripped 3 bases from V and 5 bases from J, with 8 bases between. CDR1 SGHAT and CDR2 FQNNGV come from the germline V gene. The CDR3 loop spans 14 amino acids. CDR3 in amino acids: CASSFDRDNSPLHF. In DNA, the CDR3 is TGTGCCAGCAGCTTTGACAGAGATAATTCACCCCTCCACTTT. Full variable domain (rest looked up from reference TRBV11-2 and TRBJ1-6): EAGVAQSPRYKIIEKRQSVAFWCNPISGHATLYWYQQILGQGPKLLIQFQNNGVVDDSQLPKDRFSAERLKGVDSTLKIQPAKLEDSAVYLCASSFDRDNSPLHFGNGTRLTVT.

The genes are TRBV30 and TRBJ1-5, with TRBD1 as a possible D gene (5 bases). Trimming pared 2 bases from V and 7 bases from J, leaving 12 bases between. The CDR3 is 13 residues long. Germline V CDR1 and CDR2: GTSNPN, SVGIG (reference sequence). The CDR3 DNA is TGTGCCTGGAGTAAATCGGGGGGGCAGCCCCAGCATTTT. Its translation: CAWSKSGGQPQHF. The full variable domain, completed using reference TRBV30 and TRBJ1-5, is SQTIHQWPATLVQPVGSPLSLECTVEGTSNPNLYWYRQAAGRGLQLLFYSVGIGQISSEVPQNLSASRPQDRQFILSSKKLLLSDSGFYLCAWSKSGGQPQHFGDGTRLSIL.

This clone has only a few counts. The chain recombines TRBV2 with TRBJ1-5; 7 nucleotides align to TRBD1. Per germline, CDR1 SNHLY and CDR2 FYNNEI. V shed 7 bases and J 5 bases; nucleotides not matched to a gene: 5. The CDR3 has 13 residues. CDR3 sequence (DNA): TGTGCCAGCAAAAGGGACAGAGATCAGCCCCAGCATTTT. It codes for CASKRDRDQPQHF.

The genes are TRBV4-1 and TRBJ2-1; D is ambiguous. CDR3 length: 15 residues. Germline CDR1 MGHRA, CDR2 YSYEKL. V lost 1 base and J 2 bases, leaving 9 bases between the germline ends. The CDR3 coding sequence is TGCGCCAGCAGCCAAGGTCTCACAGCCTACAATGAGCAGTTCTTC. It encodes CASSQGLTAYNEQFF.

This clone was observed a single time. This sequence joins TRBV19 and TRBJ1-5; D is possibly TRBD1 (5 bases). The CDR3 totals 16 residues. V gave up 0 bases and J gave up 2 bases, with 11 bases separating them. Per the germline V gene, CDR1 is LNHDA and CDR2 is SQIVND (reference sequence). The CDR3 nucleotides read TGTGCCAGTAGTATAGATGGGGGGACTGGCAATCAGCCCCAGCATTTT. Protein sequence: CASSIDGGTGNQPQHF.

For the CDR3, the DNA is TGTGCCAGCAGCCTTCCAGGGGCGACCAATTCACCCCTCCACTTT. It yields the protein CASSLPGATNSPLHF. The gene calls are TRBV7-9 and TRBJ1-6; weak D call: TRBD1 (6 bases). CDR3 size: 15 residues. Deletions cut 5 bases from V and 7 bases from J, with 15 bases between. CDR1 is SEHNR, CDR2 FQNEAQ, per germline (reference sequence).

This chain links TRBV7-3 with TRBJ2-1; 7 bases are a match to TRBD2. This CDR3 comprises 16 residues. V shed 5 bases, J shed 9 bases, and the junction held 16 bases outside the gene matches. The V gene's germline CDR1 is SGHTA and CDR2 FQGTGA. The CDR3 nucleotides read TGTGCCAGCAGCCCCTACCGGGGGGTAGGGCTAAGTGAGCAGTTCTTC. Protein product: CASSPYRGVGLSEQFF. Supplemented by reference TRBV7-3 and TRBJ2-1, the full variable domain reads GAGVSQTPSNKVTEKGKYVELRCDPISGHTALYWYRQSLGQGPEFLIYFQGTGAADDSGLPNDRFFAVRPEGSVSTLKIQRTERGDSAVYLCASSPYRGVGLSEQFFGPGTRLTVL.

In its sample, this clone was seen a few times. The chain joins TRBV6-5 to TRBJ1-2; D remains unclear. Germline CDR1 is MNHEY and CDR2 is SVGAGI. CDR3 length equals 13 residues. Trimming shortened V by 0 bases and J by 8 bases, and 10 bases separated the two germline ends. The DNA of the CDR3 is TGTGCCAGCAGTTACTCGCAGCGGAAAGGCTACACCTTC. It is translated as CASSYSQRKGYTF.